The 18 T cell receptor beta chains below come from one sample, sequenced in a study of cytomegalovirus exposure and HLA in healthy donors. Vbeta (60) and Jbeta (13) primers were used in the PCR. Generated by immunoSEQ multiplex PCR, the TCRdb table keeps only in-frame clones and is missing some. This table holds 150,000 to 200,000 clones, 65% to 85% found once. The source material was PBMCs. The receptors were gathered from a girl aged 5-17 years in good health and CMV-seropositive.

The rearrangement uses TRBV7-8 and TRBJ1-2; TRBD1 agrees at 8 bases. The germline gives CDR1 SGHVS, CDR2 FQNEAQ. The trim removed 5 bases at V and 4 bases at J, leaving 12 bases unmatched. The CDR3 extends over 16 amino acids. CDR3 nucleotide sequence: TGTGCCAGCAGCGTCCTAATTGGAACAGGGGGCTATGGCTACACCTTC. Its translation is CASSVLIGTGGYGYTF. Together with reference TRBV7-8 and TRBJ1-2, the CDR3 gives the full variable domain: GAGVSQSPRYKVAKRGQDVALRCDPISGHVSLFWYQQALGQGPEFLTYFQNEAQLDKSGLPSDRFFAERPEGSVSTLKIQRTQQEDSAVYLCASSVLIGTGGYGYTFGSGTRLTVV.

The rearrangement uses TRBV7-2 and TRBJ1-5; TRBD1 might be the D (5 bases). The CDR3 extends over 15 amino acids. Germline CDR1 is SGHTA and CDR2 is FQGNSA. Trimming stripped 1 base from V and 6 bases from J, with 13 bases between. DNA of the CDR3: TGTGCCAGCAGCTTAGTTCAGGGTTCGTCTCAGCCCCAGCATTTT. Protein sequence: CASSLVQGSSQPQHF.

The CDR3 sequence: CASSLNRLSNEQFF. CDR3 bases: TGTGCCAGCAGCTTAAATCGTCTGTCCAATGAGCAGTTCTTC. The gene calls are TRBV7-3 and TRBJ2-1; D call uncertain. The V end lost 1 base, the J end lost 6 bases, and 10 bases lay between the germline ends. The CDR3 extends over 14 amino acids. Germline CDR1 reads SGHTA; CDR2 reads FQGTGA.

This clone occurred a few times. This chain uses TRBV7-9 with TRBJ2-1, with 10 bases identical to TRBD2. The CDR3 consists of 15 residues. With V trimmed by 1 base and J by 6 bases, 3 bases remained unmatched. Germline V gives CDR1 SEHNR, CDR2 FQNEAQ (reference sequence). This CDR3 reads CASSLVPSGSNEQFF. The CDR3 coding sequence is TGTGCCAGCAGCTTAGTCCCTAGCGGGAGCAATGAGCAGTTCTTC.

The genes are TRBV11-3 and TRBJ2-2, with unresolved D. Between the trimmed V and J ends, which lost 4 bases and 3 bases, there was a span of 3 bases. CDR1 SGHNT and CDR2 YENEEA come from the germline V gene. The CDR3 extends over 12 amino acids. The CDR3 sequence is CASSSYTGELFF. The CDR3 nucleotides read TGTGCCAGCAGCTCTTACACCGGGGAGCTGTTTTTT.

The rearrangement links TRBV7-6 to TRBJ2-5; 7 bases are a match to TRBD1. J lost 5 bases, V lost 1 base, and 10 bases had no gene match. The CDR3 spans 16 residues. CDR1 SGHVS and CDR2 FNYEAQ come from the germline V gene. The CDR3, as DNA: TGTGCCAGCAGCTTAGGTGGGACAGCCCTGGGGGAGACCCAGTACTTC. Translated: CASSLGGTALGETQYF.

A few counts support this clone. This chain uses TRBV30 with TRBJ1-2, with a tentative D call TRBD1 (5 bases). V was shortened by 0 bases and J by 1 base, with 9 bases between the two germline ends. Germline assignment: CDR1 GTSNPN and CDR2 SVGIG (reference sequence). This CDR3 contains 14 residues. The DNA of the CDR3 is TGTGCCTGGAGTGTCGCGGGGCTTAACTATGGCTACACCTTC. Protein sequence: CAWSVAGLNYGYTF.

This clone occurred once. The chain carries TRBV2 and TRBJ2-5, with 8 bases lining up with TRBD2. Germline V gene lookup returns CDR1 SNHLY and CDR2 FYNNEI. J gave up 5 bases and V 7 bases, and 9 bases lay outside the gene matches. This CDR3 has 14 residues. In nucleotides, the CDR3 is TGTGCCAGCACCGGCGGGGGGTCAGGCGAGACCCAGTACTTC. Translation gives CASTGGGSGETQYF. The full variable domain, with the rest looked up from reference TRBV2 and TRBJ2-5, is EPEVTQTPSHQVTQMGQEVILRCVPISNHLYFYWYRQILGQKVEFLVSFYNNEISEKSEIFDDQFSVERPDGSNFTLKIRSTKLEDSAMYFCASTGGGSGETQYFGPGTRLLVL.

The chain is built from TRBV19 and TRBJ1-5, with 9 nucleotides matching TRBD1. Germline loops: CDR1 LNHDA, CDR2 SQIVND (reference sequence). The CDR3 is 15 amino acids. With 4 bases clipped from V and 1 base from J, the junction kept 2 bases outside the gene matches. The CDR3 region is CASSTGTGSNQPQHF. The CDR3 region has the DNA TGTGCCAGTAGTACCGGGACAGGGAGCAATCAGCCCCAGCATTTT.

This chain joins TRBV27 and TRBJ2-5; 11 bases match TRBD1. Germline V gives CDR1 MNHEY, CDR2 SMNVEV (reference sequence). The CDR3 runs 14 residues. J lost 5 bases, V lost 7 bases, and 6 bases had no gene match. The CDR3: CASKPGQGGETQYF. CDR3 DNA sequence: TGTGCCAGCAAACCGGGACAGGGGGGGGAGACCCAGTACTTC.

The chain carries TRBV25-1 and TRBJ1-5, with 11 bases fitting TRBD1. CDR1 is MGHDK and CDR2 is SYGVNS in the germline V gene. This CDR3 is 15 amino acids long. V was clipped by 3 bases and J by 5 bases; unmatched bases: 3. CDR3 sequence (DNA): TGTGCCAGCAGTGACCCGGGACAGGGGGATCAGCCCCAGCATTTT. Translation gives CASSDPGQGDQPQHF.

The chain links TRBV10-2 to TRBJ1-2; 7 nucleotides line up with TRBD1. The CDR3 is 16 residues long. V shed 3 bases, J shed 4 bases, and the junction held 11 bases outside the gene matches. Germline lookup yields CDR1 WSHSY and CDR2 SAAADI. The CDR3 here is CASSDRQGDSSYGYTF. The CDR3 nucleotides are TGCGCCAGCAGTGACAGGCAGGGGGACTCCTCCTATGGCTACACCTTC.

CDR3 region: CASSPRTGYDSNYGYTF. CDR3 coding DNA: TGTGCCAGCAGTCCTCGGACAGGGTACGACTCTAACTATGGCTACACCTTC. The V call is TRBV27, the J call TRBJ1-2, with 8 positions matching TRBD1. The CDR3 consists of 17 residues. CDR1 and CDR2 (germline): MNHEY, SMNVEV (reference sequence). Trimming at V came to 5 bases and at J to 0 bases, leaving 11 bases not matched to a gene.

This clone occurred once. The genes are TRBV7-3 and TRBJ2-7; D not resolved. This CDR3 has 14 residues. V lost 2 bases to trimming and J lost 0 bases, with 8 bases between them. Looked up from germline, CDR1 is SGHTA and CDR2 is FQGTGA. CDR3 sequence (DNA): TGTGCCAGCAGCTTAGGGCCCACCTCCTACGAGCAGTACTTC. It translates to CASSLGPTSYEQYF.

The DNA of the CDR3 is TGTGCCAGCAGTTCGACAGGAAACACCGGGGAGCTGTTTTTT. Its protein is CASSSTGNTGELFF. The genes are TRBV6-6 and TRBJ2-2; D possibly corresponds to TRBD1 (6 bases). The germline V gene has CDR1 MNHNY and CDR2 SVGAGI (reference sequence). With 4 bases removed from V and 2 bases from J, the gap between germline ends came to 8 bases. The CDR3 is 14 amino acids.

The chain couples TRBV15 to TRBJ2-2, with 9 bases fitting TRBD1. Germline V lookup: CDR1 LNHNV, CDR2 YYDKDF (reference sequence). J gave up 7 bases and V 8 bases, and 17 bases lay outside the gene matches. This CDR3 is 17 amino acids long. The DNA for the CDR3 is TGTGCCACCGGCCCCCCATCCGGGACAGGGTCAATCGGGGAGCTGTTTTTT. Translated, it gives CATGPPSGTGSIGELFF.

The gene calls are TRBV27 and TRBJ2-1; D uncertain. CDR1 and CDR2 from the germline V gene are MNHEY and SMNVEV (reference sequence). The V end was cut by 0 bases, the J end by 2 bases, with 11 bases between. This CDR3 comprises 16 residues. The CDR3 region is CASSLSTAFAYNEQFF. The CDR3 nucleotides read TGTGCCAGCAGTTTATCAACAGCTTTCGCCTACAATGAGCAGTTCTTC.

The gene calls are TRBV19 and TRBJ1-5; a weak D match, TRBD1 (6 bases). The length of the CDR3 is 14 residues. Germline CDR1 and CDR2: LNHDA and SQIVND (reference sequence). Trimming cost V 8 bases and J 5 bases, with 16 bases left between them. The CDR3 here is CASEGVGFDQPQHF. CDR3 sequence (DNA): TGTGCCAGTGAGGGGGTGGGATTCGATCAGCCCCAGCATTTT.